Each of the 6 T cell receptor beta chains below was sequenced from the same sample in a study of blood T cell repertoires in COVID-19 (dated by TCRdb to 2018 to 2020). Library construction relied on the immunoSEQ multiplex PCR assay. Not all clones reach the TCRdb copy of this immuneACCESS table, which keeps in-frame sequences only. Checked studies attribute under half of the gap to unresolved V genes and leave the rest unexplained. For this sample there are hundreds of thousands of clones; approximately 86% appear just once. 4% to 5% of the sample is taken by the ten largest. The sequenced sample was peripheral blood. The source is a woman between 50 and 59 years old with active or convalescent COVID-19.

The rearrangement joins TRBV28 to TRBJ2-7, with 9 bases matching TRBD2. Germline assignment: CDR1 MDHEN and CDR2 SYDVKM. The CDR3 loop spans 17 amino acids. Germline trimming cut 5 bases from V and 3 bases from J; bases unmatched to any gene: 14. The CDR3 spells CASSGPGGAGGGYEQYF. The CDR3 nucleotides read TGTGCCAGCAGTGGCCCAGGTGGAGCGGGAGGAGGCTACGAGCAGTACTTC.

This clone has more than one count but fewer than ten. The chain combines TRBV9 with TRBJ2-1; the D gene is possibly TRBD2 (5 bases). Trimming stripped 0 bases from V and 15 bases from J, with 13 bases between. Germline V gene data show CDR1 as SGDLS and CDR2 as YYNGEE. This CDR3 is built from 12 residues. The chain's CDR3 is CASSVVDGEGFF. Written as DNA, the CDR3 is TGTGCCAGCAGCGTAGTTGACGGCGAGGGGTTCTTC.

This clone was detected once. J is TRBJ2-7 and V is TRBV10-3; D ambiguous. With 11 bases removed from V and 4 bases from J, the gap between germline ends came to 18 bases. Germline loops: CDR1 ENHRY, CDR2 SYGVKD. This CDR3 comprises 13 residues. In DNA, the CDR3 is TGTGCCCCGGTGGCGGCCAGACGGTACGAGCAGTACTTC. It is translated as CAPVAARRYEQYF.

The chain has TRBV5-1 and TRBJ2-1; possibly TRBD1 for D (5 bases). This CDR3 comprises 15 residues. Germline V gene sequence: CDR1 SGHRS, CDR2 YFSETQ. Trimming cost V 0 bases and J 2 bases, with 9 bases left between them. CDR3 bases: TGCGCCAGCAGCTTGGGGCAGGGAACCTACAATGAGCAGTTCTTC. As protein: CASSLGQGTYNEQFF.

The genes are TRBV5-1 and TRBJ2-7; D not resolved. The CDR3 consists of 15 residues. Germline loops: CDR1 SGHRS, CDR2 YFSETQ. The germline V and J ends were trimmed by 0 bases and 3 bases, with 13 bases remaining between them. The CDR3 is CASSLGLRPHYEQYF. The CDR3, as DNA: TGCGCCAGCAGCTTGGGACTCCGACCGCACTACGAGCAGTACTTC.

The V gene is TRBV5-6, the J gene TRBJ1-2; D not resolved. Trimming removed 5 bases at V and 4 bases at J, with 12 bases between. The V gene's germline CDR1 is SGHDT and CDR2 YYEEEE. The CDR3 consists of 13 residues. CDR3 amino acids: CASRRGIPYGYTF. CDR3 nucleotides: TGTGCCAGCAGGCGAGGGATCCCCTATGGCTACACCTTC.